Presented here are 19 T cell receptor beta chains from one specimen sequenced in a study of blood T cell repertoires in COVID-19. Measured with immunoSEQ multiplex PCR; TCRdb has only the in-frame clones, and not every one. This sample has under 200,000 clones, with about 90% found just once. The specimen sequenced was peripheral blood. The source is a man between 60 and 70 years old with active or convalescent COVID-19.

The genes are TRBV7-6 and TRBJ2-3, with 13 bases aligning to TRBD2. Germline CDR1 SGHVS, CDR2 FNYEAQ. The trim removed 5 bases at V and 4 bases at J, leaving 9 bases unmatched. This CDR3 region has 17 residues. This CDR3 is CASSTSGGAGWADTQYF. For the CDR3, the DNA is TGTGCCAGCAGCACTAGCGGGGGGGCCGGTTGGGCAGATACGCAGTATTTT.

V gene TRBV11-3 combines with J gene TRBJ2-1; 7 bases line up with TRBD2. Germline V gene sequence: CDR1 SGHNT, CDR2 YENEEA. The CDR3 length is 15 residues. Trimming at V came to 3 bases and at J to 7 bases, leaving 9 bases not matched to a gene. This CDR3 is CASSFTWGGTNEQFF. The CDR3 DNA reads TGTGCCAGCAGCTTTACTTGGGGGGGGACGAATGAGCAGTTCTTC.

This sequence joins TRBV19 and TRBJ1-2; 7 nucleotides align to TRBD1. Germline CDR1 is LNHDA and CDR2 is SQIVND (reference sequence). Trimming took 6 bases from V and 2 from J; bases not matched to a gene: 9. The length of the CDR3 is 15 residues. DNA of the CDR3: TGTGCCAGTAGACAACGACAGGGTTCCAACTATGGCTACACCTTC. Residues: CASRQRQGSNYGYTF. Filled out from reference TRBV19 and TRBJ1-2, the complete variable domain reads DGGITQSPKYLFRKEGQNVTLSCEQNLNHDAMYWYRQDPGQGLRLIYYSQIVNDFQKGDIAEGYSVSREKKESFPLTVTSAQKNPTAFYLCASRQRQGSNYGYTFGSGTRLTVV.

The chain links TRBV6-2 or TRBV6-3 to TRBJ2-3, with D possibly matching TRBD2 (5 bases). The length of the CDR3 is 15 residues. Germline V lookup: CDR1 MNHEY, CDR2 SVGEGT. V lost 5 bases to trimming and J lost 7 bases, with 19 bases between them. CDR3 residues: CASSPRGLGANTQYF. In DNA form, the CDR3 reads TGTGCCAGCAGTCCCCGTGGACTGGGAGCCAATACGCAGTATTTT.

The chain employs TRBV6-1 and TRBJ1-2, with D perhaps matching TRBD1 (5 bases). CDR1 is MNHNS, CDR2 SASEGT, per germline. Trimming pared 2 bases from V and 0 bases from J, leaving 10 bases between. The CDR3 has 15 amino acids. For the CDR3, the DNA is TGTGCCAGCAGTGAACCGGGGGGATCTAACTATGGCTACACCTTC. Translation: CASSEPGGSNYGYTF.

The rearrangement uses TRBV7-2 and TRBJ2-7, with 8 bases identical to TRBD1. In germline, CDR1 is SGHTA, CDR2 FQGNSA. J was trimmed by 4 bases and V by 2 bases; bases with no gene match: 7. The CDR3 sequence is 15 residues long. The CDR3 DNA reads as TGTGCCAGCAGCTTACATGGACAGGGTTTATACGAGCAGTACTTC. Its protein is CASSLHGQGLYEQYF.

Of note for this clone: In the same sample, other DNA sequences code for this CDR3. The CDR3 nucleotides read TGTGCCAGCAGCTTGCGTACGGGTGACTACGAGCAGTACTTC. Protein: CASSLRTGDYEQYF. This chain joins TRBV5-5 and TRBJ2-7; D gene unclear. The germline CDR1 and CDR2 sequences are SGHKS and YYEKEE (reference sequence). CDR3 length equals 14 residues. The germline V and J ends were trimmed by 1 base and 3 bases, with 11 bases remaining between them. The complete variable domain, with remaining parts taken from reference TRBV5-5 and TRBJ2-7, reads DAGVTQSPTHLIKTRGQQVTLRCSPISGHKSVSWYQQVLGQGPQFIFQYYEKEERGRGNFPDRFSARQFPNYSSELNVNALLLGDSALYLCASSLRTGDYEQYFGPGTRLTVT.

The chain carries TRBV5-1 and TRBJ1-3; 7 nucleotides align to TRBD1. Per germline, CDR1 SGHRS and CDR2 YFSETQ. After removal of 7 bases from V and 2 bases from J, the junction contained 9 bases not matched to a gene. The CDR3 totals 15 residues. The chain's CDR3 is CASFTLGGTGNTIYF. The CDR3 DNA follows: TGCGCCAGCTTTACATTAGGGGGCACTGGAAACACCATATATTTT.

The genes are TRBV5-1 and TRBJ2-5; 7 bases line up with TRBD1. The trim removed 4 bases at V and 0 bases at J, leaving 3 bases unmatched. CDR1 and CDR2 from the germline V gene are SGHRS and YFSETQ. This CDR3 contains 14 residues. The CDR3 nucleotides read TGCGCCAGCAGCCCGACAGGGTACCAAGAGACCCAGTACTTC. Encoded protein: CASSPTGYQETQYF. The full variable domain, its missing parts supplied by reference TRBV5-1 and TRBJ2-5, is KAGVTQTPRYLIKTRGQQVTLSCSPISGHRSVSWYQQTPGQGLQFLFEYFSETQRNKGNFPGRFSGRQFSNSRSEMNVSTLELGDSALYLCASSPTGYQETQYFGPGTRLLVL.

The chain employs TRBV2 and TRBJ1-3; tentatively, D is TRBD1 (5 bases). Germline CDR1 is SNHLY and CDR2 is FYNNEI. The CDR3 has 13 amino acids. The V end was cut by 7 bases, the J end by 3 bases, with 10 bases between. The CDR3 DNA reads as TGTGCCAGCAAAGGGGTTTATGGAAACACCATATATTTT. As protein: CASKGVYGNTIYF.

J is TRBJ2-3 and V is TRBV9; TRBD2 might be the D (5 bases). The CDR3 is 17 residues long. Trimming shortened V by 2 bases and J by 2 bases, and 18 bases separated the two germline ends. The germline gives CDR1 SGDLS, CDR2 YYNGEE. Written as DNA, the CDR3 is TGTGCCAGCAGCGTTCCCAACCTAGCTGCCCCCACAGATACGCAGTATTTT. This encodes CASSVPNLAAPTDTQYF.

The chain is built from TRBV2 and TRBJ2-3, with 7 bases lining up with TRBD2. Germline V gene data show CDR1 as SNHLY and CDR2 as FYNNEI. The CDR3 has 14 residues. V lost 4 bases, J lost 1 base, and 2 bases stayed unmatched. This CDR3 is CASSVLAGTDTQYF. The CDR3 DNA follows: TGTGCCAGCAGTGTTCTAGCGGGCACAGATACGCAGTATTTT.

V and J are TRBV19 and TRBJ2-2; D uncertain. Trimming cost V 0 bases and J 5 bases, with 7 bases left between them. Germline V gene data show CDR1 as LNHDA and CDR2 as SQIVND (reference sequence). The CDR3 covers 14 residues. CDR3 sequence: CASSIDPGTGELFF. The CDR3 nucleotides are TGTGCCAGTAGTATAGATCCCGGGACCGGGGAGCTGTTTTTT.

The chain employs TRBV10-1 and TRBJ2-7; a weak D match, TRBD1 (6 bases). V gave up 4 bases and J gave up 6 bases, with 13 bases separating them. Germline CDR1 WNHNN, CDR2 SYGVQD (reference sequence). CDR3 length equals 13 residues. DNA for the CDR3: TGCGCCAGCAGTGCCGGACAGACCTCCGAGCAGTACTTC. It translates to CASSAGQTSEQYF.

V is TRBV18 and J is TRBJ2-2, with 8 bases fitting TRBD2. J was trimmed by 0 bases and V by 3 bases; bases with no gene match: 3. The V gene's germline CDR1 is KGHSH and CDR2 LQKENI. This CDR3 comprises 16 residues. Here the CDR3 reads CASSPELAANTGELFF. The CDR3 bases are TGTGCCAGCTCACCGGAACTAGCGGCGAACACCGGGGAGCTGTTTTTT.

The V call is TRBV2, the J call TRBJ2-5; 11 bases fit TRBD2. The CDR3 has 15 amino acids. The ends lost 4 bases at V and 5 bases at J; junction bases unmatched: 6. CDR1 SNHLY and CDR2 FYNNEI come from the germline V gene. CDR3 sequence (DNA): TGTGCCAGCAGTGCCCCTAGCGGGGGGCGGGAGACCCAGTACTTC. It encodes CASSAPSGGRETQYF.

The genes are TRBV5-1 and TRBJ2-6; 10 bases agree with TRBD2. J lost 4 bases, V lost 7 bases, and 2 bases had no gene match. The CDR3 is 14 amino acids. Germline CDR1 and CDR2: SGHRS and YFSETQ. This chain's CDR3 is CASSTSGGANVLTF. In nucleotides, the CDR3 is TGCGCCAGCTCGACTAGCGGGGGGGCCAACGTCCTGACTTTC.

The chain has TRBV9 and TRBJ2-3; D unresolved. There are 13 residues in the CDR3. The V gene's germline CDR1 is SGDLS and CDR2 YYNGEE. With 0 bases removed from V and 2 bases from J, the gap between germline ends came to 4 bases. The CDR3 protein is CASSVDNTDTQYF. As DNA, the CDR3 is TGTGCCAGCAGCGTAGATAACACAGATACGCAGTATTTT.

The CDR3, as DNA: TGTGCCAGCAGCCCCGGTCTAGCGGGGGGTTTGAAAGAGACCCAGTACTTC. It encodes CASSPGLAGGLKETQYF. This rearrangement joins TRBV5-4 to TRBJ2-5, with 11 positions matching TRBD2. J gave up 3 bases and V 4 bases, and 11 bases lay outside the gene matches. CDR3 length: 17 amino acids. Germline CDR1 and CDR2: SGHNT and YYREEE (reference sequence). Full variable domain (rest looked up from reference TRBV5-4 and TRBJ2-5): ETGVTQSPTHLIKTRGQQVTLRCSSQSGHNTVSWYQQALGQGPQFIFQYYREEENGRGNFPPRFSGLQFPNYSSELNVNALELDDSALYLCASSPGLAGGLKETQYFGPGTRLLVL.